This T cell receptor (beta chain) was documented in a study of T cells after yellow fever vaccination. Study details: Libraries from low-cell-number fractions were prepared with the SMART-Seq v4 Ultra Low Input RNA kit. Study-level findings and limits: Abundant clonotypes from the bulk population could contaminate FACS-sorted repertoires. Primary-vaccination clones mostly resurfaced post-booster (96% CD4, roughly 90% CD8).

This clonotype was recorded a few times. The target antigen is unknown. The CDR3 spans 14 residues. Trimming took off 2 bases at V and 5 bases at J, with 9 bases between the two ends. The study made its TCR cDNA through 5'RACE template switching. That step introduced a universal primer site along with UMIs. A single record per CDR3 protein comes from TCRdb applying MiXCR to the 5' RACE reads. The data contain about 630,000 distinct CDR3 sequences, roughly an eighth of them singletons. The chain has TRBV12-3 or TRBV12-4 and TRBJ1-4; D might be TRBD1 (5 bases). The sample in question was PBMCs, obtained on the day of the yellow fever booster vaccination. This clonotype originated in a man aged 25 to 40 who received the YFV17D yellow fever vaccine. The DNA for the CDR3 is TGTGCCAGCAGTTTAAGGACAAAGAATGAAAAACTGTTTTTT. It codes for CASSLRTKNEKLFF.